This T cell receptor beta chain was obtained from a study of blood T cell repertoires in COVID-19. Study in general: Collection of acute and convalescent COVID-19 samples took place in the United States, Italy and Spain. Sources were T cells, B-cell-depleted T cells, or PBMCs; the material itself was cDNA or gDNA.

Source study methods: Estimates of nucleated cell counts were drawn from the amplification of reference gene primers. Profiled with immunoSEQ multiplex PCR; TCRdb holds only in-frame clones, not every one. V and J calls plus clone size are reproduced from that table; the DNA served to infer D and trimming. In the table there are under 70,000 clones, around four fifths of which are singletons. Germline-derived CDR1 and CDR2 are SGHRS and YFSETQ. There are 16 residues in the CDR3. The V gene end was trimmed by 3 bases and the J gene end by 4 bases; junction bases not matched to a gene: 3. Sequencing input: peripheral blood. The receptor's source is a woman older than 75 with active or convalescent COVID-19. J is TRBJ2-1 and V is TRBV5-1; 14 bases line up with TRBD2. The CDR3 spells CASSSWTSGGYNEQFF. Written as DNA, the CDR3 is TGCGCCAGCAGCTCATGGACTAGCGGGGGGTACAATGAGCAGTTCTTC.